This T cell receptor (beta chain) was found in a study of shared clonotypes between healthy human individuals. Study information: Three plates each covered CD4 naive and memory; CD8 naive two, CD8 memory one. Notes on the study in general: Estimated richness was generally greater in naive than memory subsets.

Division of CD4+ cells produced a CD45RA+ naive subset and a CD45RA-negative memory subset. Details on this clone: Antigen: not known.

TCRdb keeps only in-frame clones here, not all; method: immunoSEQ multiplex PCR. Of fewer than 400,000 clones in the sample, approximately 74% are singletons; the top ten hold over 9%. This CDR3 has 16 residues. Trimming took 6 bases from V and 6 from J; bases not matched to a gene: 12. Germline CDR1 LNHDA, CDR2 SQIVND (reference sequence). The genes are TRBV19 and TRBJ2-1, with 9 bases that match TRBD2. The source material was memory CD4+ T cells sorted from blood. Subset given: CD45RA-negative fraction. The TCR comes from a man aged 30 to 39 in good health. The CDR3 loop reads CASSNLGREGLNEQFF. The CDR3 nucleotides are TGTGCCAGTAGCAATCTAGGGCGGGAGGGCCTCAATGAGCAGTTCTTC.